This T cell receptor (beta chain) came from a study of spatial heterogeneity in lung cancer (dated by TCRdb to about 2019). As for the study more broadly: More beta-chain than alpha-chain transcripts were consistently detected, likely reflecting higher beta-chain transcript abundance. At surgery, both alpha and beta chains were TCR-sequenced in more than 200 tumor regions, about 64 matched nontumor lung samples and over 50 PBMC samples. Nonsynonymous mutation counts, determined by whole-exome sequencing of tumor tissue, were related to features of the TCR repertoire. In the raw uncorrected reads, each unique combination of TCR and UMI appeared on average more than ten times. A strong correlation was found between TCR transcript counts in tumor regions and a T cell transcriptional module score from matched bulk RNA-seq. In non-small cell lung cancer, the study made a quantitative comparison of TCR alpha and beta repertoires among multiple tumor regions, matched nontumor lung and blood.

CDR1 SGHVS and CDR2 FQNEAQ were looked up in the germline V gene. The CDR3 goes from the cysteine to the phenylalanine over 16 residues. Only CDR3 DNA remains: 48 bases, in frame from the first base. V and J are trimmed by 3 bases and 5 bases, and the gene matches miss 6 bases of the junction. Preparation of the library involved 5' RACE. This sample was sequenced with a NextSeq 500. The TCR library protocol attached a unique molecular identifier to each TCR cDNA molecule to allow correction of PCR and sequencing errors. On the authors' methods: TCR identification, UMI-based error correction and CDR3 extraction were performed with Decombinator tools. Expanded TCRs were defined as those above a frequency of 2 per 1,000, corresponding to the top 1% of the tumor frequency distribution. Expanded tumor TCRs were classed as regional if statistically deemed absent (corrected P<0.05) from at least one tumor region, otherwise ubiquitous. Renyi diversity was computed with the R vegan package after each repertoire had been subsampled 100 times to 5,000 TCRs. CDR3 similarity networks were built from amino acid triplet string-kernel similarity, with CDR3s being connected when pairwise similarity was above 0.82. TCRdb redid the processing of the public reads, applying fastp at Q25 and MiXCR, and retained in-frame beta chains. A single entry per CDR3 protein holds the most common genes and DNA from its merged rows. In this record, the V and J calls reflect TCRdb's handling and not the investigators' own analysis. The sample profile shows some 4,800 distinct CDR3 sequences; about 5.9% of them were found once. 34% of the sample is taken by the ten largest.

Broad study findings and their caveats: Counts of ubiquitous and regional expanded TCRs correlated with counts of ubiquitous and regional nonsynonymous mutations, respectively. The tumor nonsynonymous mutation count correlated with the number of expanded intratumoral alpha and beta TCRs. Additional single-cell paired TCR alpha and beta sequencing was considered necessary to confirm, at a functional level, the hypothesis that regional TCRs recognize regional mutations. Estimated TCR-seq coverage of tumor T cells was only roughly 7% for alpha chains and approximately 12% for beta chains.

This clonotype qualifies as medium-sized (0.01 to 0.1%). What this receptor recognizes is not known. Base qualities are not at hand, and no much larger clone is one base apart. According to the study, the label for this sample's time point signals: sample taken at primary tumor resection. The donors were more than 65 patients from the lung TRACERx cohort who had early-stage, untreated non-small cell lung cancer. Without any cell sorting, TCR sequencing was performed on whole RNA extracted either from tumor and nontumor lung tissue or from cryopreserved PBMC samples. Patients were selected for TCR sequencing only if sufficient RNA was available from at least two tumor regions. A lung pathologist reviewed the tumor and adjacent nontumor lung specimens before the specimens were selected.

This chain joins TRBV7-8 to TRBJ2-3; the junction holds 12 bases that match TRBD2. Here the sequenced sample was lung tumor tissue, taken at surgery. The sequence was obtained from a male donor with early-stage non-small cell lung cancer. This receptor carries the CDR3 CASSFLAGGYQDTQYF. The DNA is TGTGCCAGCAGCTTTCTAGCGGGGGGGTATCAAGATACGCAGTATTTT. Reference TRBV7-8 and TRBJ2-3 proteins supply the regions before and after the CDR3; the full variable domain is: GAGVSQSPRYKVAKRGQDVALRCDPISGHVSLFWYQQALGQGPEFLTYFQNEAQLDKSGLPSDRFFAERPEGSVSTLKIQRTQQEDSAVYLCASSFLAGGYQDTQYFGPGTRLTVL.